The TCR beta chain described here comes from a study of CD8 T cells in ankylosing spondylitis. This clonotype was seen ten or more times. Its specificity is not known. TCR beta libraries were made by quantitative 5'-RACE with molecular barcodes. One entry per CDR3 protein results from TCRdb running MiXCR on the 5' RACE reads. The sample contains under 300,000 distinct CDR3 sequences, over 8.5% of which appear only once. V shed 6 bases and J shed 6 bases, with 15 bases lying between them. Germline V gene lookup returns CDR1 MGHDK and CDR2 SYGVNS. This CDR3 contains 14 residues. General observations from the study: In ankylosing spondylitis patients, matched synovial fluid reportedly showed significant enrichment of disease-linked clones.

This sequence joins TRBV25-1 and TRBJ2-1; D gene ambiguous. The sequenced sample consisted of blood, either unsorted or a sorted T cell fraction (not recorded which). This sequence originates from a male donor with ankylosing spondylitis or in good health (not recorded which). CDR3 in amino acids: CASRIARLFNEQFF. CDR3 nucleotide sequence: TGTGCCAGCAGGATTGCCAGACTCTTCAATGAGCAGTTCTTC.